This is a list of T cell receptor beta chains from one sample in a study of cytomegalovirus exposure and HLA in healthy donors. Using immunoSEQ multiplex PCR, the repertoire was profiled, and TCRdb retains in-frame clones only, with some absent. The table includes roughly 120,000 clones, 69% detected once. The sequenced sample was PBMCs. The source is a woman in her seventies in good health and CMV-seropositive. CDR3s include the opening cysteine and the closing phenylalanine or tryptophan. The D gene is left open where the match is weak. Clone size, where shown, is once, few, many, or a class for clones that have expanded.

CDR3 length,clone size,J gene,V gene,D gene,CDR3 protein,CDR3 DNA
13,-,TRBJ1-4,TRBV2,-,CASSLRLNEKLFF,TGTGCCAGCAGTTTAAGACTAAATGAAAAACTGTTTTTT
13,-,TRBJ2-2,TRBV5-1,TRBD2,CASSPAGEGVVFF,TGCGCCAGCAGCCCGGCCGGGGAGGGTGTGGTGTTTTTT
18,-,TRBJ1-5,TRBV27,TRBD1,CASTKVGQGVRGNQPQHF,TGTGCCAGCACCAAGGTGGGACAGGGGGTTAGGGGCAATCAGCCCCAGCATTTT
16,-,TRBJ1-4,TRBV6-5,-,CASSYSTGQPNEKLFF,TGTGCCAGCAGTTACTCGACTGGACAGCCAAATGAAAAACTGTTTTTT
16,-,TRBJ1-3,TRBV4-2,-,CASSQDQQGAGNTIYF,TGTGCCAGCAGCCAAGACCAACAGGGCGCTGGAAACACCATATATTTT
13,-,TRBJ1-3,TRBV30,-,CAWSGRAGNTIYF,TGTGCCTGGAGTGGGAGGGCTGGAAACACCATATATTTT
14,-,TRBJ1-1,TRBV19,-,CASRTENLNTEAFF,TGTGCCAGCAGGACAGAGAACTTGAACACTGAAGCTTTCTTT
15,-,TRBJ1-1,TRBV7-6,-,CASSPAQGTGTEAFF,TGTGCCAGCAGCCCGGCTCAGGGGACGGGCACTGAAGCTTTCTTT
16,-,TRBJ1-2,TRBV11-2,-,CASSLANTGFAYGYTF,TGTGCCAGCAGCTTAGCCAACACGGGATTCGCCTATGGCTACACCTTC
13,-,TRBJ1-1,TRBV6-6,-,CASSALSDTEAFF,TGTGCCAGCAGTGCTCTCAGCGACACTGAAGCTTTCTTT
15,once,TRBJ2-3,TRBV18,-,CASSPLQGNTDTQYF,TGTGCCAGCTCACCCCTGCAGGGAAACACAGATACGCAGTATTTT
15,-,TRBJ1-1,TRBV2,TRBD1,CASSTGGRMWTEAFF,TGTGCCAGTTCTACAGGGGGCCGAATGTGGACTGAAGCTTTCTTT
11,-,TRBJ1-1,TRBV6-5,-,CASKRSAEAFF,TGTGCCAGCAAGAGGTCTGCTGAAGCTTTCTTT
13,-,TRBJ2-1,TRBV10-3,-,CAISESERNEQFF,TGTGCCATCAGTGAGTCGGAGCGGAATGAGCAGTTCTTC
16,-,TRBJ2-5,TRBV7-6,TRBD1,CASSPEGTEYQETQYF,TGTGCCAGCAGCCCTGAAGGGACAGAGTACCAAGAGACCCAGTACTTC
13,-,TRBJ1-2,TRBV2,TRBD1,CASRAGQGYGYTF,TGTGCCAGCAGGGCGGGACAGGGGTATGGCTACACCTTC
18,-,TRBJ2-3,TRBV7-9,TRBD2,CASSFPKTSGGPTDTQYF,TGTGCCAGCAGCTTTCCTAAGACTAGCGGGGGCCCCACAGATACGCAGTATTTT
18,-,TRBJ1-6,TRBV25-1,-,CASSEWGRGGDYNSPLHF,TGTGCCAGCAGTGAATGGGGACGAGGAGGGGACTATAATTCACCCCTCCACTTT
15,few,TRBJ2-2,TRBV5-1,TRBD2,CASSLAGLNTGELFF,TGCGCCAGCAGCTTAGCGGGACTGAACACCGGGGAGCTGTTTTTT
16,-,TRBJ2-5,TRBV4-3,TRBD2,CASSQGTSGGQETQYF,TGCGCCAGCAGCCAGGGGACTAGCGGGGGACAAGAGACCCAGTACTTC
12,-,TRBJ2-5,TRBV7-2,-,CASTEGPETQYF,TGTGCCAGCACGGAGGGCCCGGAGACCCAGTACTTC
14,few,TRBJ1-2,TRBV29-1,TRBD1,CSVYGTGIGGGYTF,TGCAGCGTGTACGGGACAGGCATCGGCGGTGGCTACACCTTC
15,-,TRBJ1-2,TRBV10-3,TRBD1,CAISPSIDREDGYTF,TGTGCCATCAGTCCATCTATTGACAGGGAAGATGGCTACACCTTC
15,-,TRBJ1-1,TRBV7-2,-,CASSPHQPSTTEAFF,TGTGCCAGCAGCCCCCACCAACCGTCGACTACTGAAGCTTTCTTT
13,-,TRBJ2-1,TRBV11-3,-,CASSTTENNEQFF,TGTGCCAGCAGCACGACAGAAAACAATGAGCAGTTCTTC
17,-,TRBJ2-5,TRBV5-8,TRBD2,CASSSGTSGGPGETQYF,TGTGCCAGCAGTTCTGGGACTAGCGGGGGGCCAGGAGAGACCCAGTACTTC
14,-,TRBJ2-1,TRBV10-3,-,CAISGARGNNEQFF,TGTGCCATCAGTGGAGCGAGGGGGAACAATGAGCAGTTCTTC
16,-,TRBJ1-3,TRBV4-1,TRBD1,CASSQGLPGGGNTIYF,TGCGCCAGCAGCCAAGGGCTACCAGGGGGGGGAAACACCATATATTTT
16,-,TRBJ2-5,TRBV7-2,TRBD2,CASSLAGGLAGETQYF,TGTGCCAGCAGCTTAGCCGGGGGACTAGCGGGGGAGACCCAGTACTTC
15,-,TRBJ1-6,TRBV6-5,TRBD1,CASSYRDRDNSPLHF,TGTGCCAGCAGTTACCGGGACAGAGACAACTCACCCCTCCACTTT
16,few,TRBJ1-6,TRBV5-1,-,CASSLDGGRDNSPLHF,TGCGCCAGCAGCTTGGACGGGGGAAGAGATAATTCACCCCTCCACTTT
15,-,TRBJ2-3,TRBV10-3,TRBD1,CAIRRGQGAGDTQYF,TGTGCCATCAGGCGGGGACAGGGGGCTGGCGATACGCAGTATTTT
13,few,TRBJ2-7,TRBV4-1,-,CASSLGAMNEQYF,TGCGCCAGCAGCCTAGGGGCGATGAACGAGCAGTACTTC
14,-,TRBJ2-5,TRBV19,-,CASSIDPGVETQYF,TGTGCCAGTAGTATAGATCCGGGGGTAGAGACCCAGTACTTC
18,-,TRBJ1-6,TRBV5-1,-,CASSLVSPDSSYNSPLHF,TGCGCCAGCAGCTTGGTGTCTCCGGATAGCTCCTATAATTCACCCCTTCACTTT
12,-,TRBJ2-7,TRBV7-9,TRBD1,CASSVQGFEQYF,TGTGCCAGCAGCGTACAGGGGTTCGAGCAGTACTTC
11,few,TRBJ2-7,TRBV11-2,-,CASGLTYEQYF,TGTGCCAGCGGACTGACCTACGAGCAGTACTTC
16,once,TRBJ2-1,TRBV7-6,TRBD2,CASSLRAGEGYNEQFF,TGTGCCAGCAGCTTACGGGCGGGGGAAGGCTACAATGAGCAGTTCTTC
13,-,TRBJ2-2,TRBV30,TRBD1,CAWRNRGSGELFF,TGTGCCTGGAGGAACAGGGGCTCCGGGGAGCTGTTTTTT
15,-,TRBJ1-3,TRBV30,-,CAGVGGEFSGNTIYF,TGTGCCGGAGTTGGGGGGGAATTCTCTGGAAACACCATATATTTT
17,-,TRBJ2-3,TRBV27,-,CASSLLRESLNWDTQYF,TGTGCCAGCAGTTTACTCCGGGAGTCGCTAAACTGGGATACGCAGTATTTT
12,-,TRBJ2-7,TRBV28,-,CASSLRVNEQYF,TGTGCCAGCAGTTTGAGAGTCAACGAGCAGTACTTC